The entry that follows covers one T cell receptor (beta chain) sequence. The sample originates from a study of PD-L1 blockade in urothelial cancer. On the study more broadly: Intravenous atezolizumab, 1,200 mg every 3 weeks, was begun by patients in about 2014. Once treatment had started, blood was analyzed at 3 weeks (second dose) and again at 6 weeks.

Sequencing used immunoSEQ multiplex PCR; TCRdb keeps in-frame clones, though not all of them. The data show 70,000 to 100,000 clones, around 83% seen once. Specified time point: pretreatment peripheral blood. The germline gives CDR1 SGHKS, CDR2 YYEKEE (reference sequence). Trimming cost V 0 bases and J 1 base, with 10 bases left between them. The CDR3 length is 15 residues. The gene calls are TRBV5-5 and TRBJ1-1; D gene unclear. The sample consisted of PBMCs, taken around atezolizumab (anti-PD-L1) treatment. The source is a man aged 55-75 years with urothelial cancer. Written as DNA, the CDR3 is TGTGCCAGCAGCTTGGCCTTAACCAGGAACACTGAAGCTTTCTTT. Translating gives CASSLALTRNTEAFF.